The 11 T cell receptor beta chains listed next were all sequenced from one sample in a study of cytomegalovirus exposure and HLA in healthy donors. A multiplex PCR was run with 60 Vbeta primers and 13 Jbeta primers. Only in-frame clones appear in the TCRdb table, and some are missing; sequencing was by immunoSEQ multiplex PCR. In the table there are about 190,000 clones, more than 65% of which are singletons. Material for sequencing was PBMCs. The receptor source for this set is a young woman in good health and CMV-seropositive.

The chain combines TRBV6-1 with TRBJ2-3, with 15 bases fitting TRBD2. J was trimmed by 3 bases and V by 4 bases; bases with no gene match: 8. This CDR3 comprises 18 residues. Germline V gene data show CDR1 as MNHNS and CDR2 as SASEGT. The CDR3 spells CASSAGLAGGPGTDTQYF. In DNA form, the CDR3 reads TGTGCCAGCAGTGCCGGACTAGCGGGAGGGCCTGGGACAGATACGCAGTATTTT.

The CDR3 sequence: CASSFRGQGVHEQFF. In DNA form, the CDR3 reads TGTGCCAGCAGTTTCCGCGGACAGGGGGTGCATGAGCAGTTCTTC. This chain connects TRBV6-5 to TRBJ2-1; 10 nucleotides agree with TRBD1. From germline, CDR1 is MNHEY and CDR2 SVGAGI. The J segment lost 8 bases and the V segment lost 4 bases, leaving 8 bases of the junction unmatched. This CDR3 region has 15 residues.

The V call is TRBV27, the J call TRBJ2-7, with 8 bases that match TRBD2. Trimming took 5 bases from V and 2 from J; bases not matched to a gene: 2. Germline assignment: CDR1 MNHEY and CDR2 SMNVEV (reference sequence). This CDR3 has 13 residues. The CDR3 here is CASSREGAYEQYF. The DNA for the CDR3 is TGTGCCAGCAGTCGGGAGGGAGCCTACGAGCAGTACTTC.

This chain joins TRBV27 and TRBJ1-5, with 7 bases matching TRBD1. Trimming took 2 bases from V and 7 from J; bases not matched to a gene: 5. The CDR3 sequence is 14 residues long. The germline V gene has CDR1 MNHEY and CDR2 SMNVEV (reference sequence). The CDR3 DNA reads TGTGCCAGCAGTTTAGGAGGGGGCGGACAGCCCCAGCATTTT. The encoded protein is CASSLGGGGQPQHF.

The V gene is TRBV7-9, the J gene TRBJ1-1; a possible D gene is TRBD1 (5 bases). This CDR3 has 14 residues. The V end lost 5 bases, the J end lost 1 base, and 11 bases lay between the germline ends. Germline V gene sequence: CDR1 SEHNR, CDR2 FQNEAQ (reference sequence). The CDR3 region has the DNA TGTGCCAGCAGCCCGGGACTGCGGAACACTGAAGCTTTCTTT. This translates into CASSPGLRNTEAFF.

V gene TRBV28 combines with J gene TRBJ1-2; D remains unclear. Per the germline V gene, CDR1 is MDHEN and CDR2 is SYDVKM. V was shortened by 6 bases and J by 6 bases, with 11 bases between the two germline ends. The CDR3 extends over 12 amino acids. CDR3 residues: CASSLKRDGYTF. The CDR3 DNA reads as TGTGCCAGCAGCCTGAAGCGAGATGGCTACACCTTC.

The chain couples TRBV6-4 to TRBJ1-1; 7 bases fit TRBD1. Germline loops: CDR1 MRHNA, CDR2 SNTAGT. This CDR3 has 12 amino acids. Germline trimming cut 6 bases from V and 10 bases from J; bases unmatched to any gene: 8. CDR3 loop: CASSNTGDAAFF. CDR3 bases: TGTGCCAGCAGCAACACAGGGGATGCAGCTTTCTTT.

The CDR3 spells CASSSYTSNQPQHF. As DNA, the CDR3 is TGTGCCAGCAGTTCGTACACTAGCAATCAGCCCCAGCATTTT. The chain uses TRBV28 and TRBJ1-5; D gene ambiguous. Trimming stripped 4 bases from V and 0 bases from J, with 7 bases between. This CDR3 contains 14 residues. Germline V CDR1 and CDR2: MDHEN, SYDVKM.

This clone was seen more than once but under ten times. The genes are TRBV14 and TRBJ1-5; 7 bases are a match to TRBD1. CDR1 is SGHDN and CDR2 is FVKESK in the germline V gene. The junction had 5 bases not matched to a gene; V was cut back by 3 bases and J by 6 bases. The CDR3 has 14 amino acids. The CDR3 loop is CASSHRGGGQPQHF. CDR3 sequence (DNA): TGTGCCAGCAGCCATAGAGGGGGCGGTCAGCCCCAGCATTTT.

A few counts support this clone. This chain uses TRBV7-9 with TRBJ2-1, with a tentative D call TRBD1 (6 bases). The CDR3 spans 17 residues. The V end lost 6 bases, the J end lost 1 base, and 19 bases lay between the germline ends. Germline values: CDR1 SEHNR, CDR2 FQNEAQ (reference sequence). The CDR3 nucleotides are TGTGCCAGCAGGCATCCCCCAGGGGTAGGTTCCTACAATGAGCAGTTCTTC. It codes for CASRHPPGVGSYNEQFF.

Only a few counts were recorded for this clone. This rearrangement joins TRBV27 to TRBJ2-7; perhaps TRBD1 as D (6 bases). CDR3 size: 15 residues. Germline-derived CDR1 and CDR2 are MNHEY and SMNVEV (reference sequence). Trimming took 4 bases from V and 0 from J, leaving 13 bases between them. In DNA, the CDR3 is TGTGCCAGCAGTTCAACCGGGACACACTCCTACGAGCAGTACTTC. This gives the protein CASSSTGTHSYEQYF.